This T cell receptor beta chain was identified in a study of control samples from healthy donors and cancer patients. The table came from immunoSEQ multiplex PCR; TCRdb's copy has only in-frame clones and leaves some out. This repertoire shows fewer than 200,000 clones, 85% to 95% found once; its top ten account for about 4%. This CDR3 has 11 residues. Trimming removed 3 bases from V and 7 bases from J, with 1 base in between. Per the germline V gene, CDR1 is SEHNR and CDR2 is FQNEAQ (reference sequence). The TCR sequence derives from a woman in her fifties or sixties in good health. The sequencing sample was made of blood. This chain joins TRBV7-9 and TRBJ1-6; D is uncertain. In DNA, the CDR3 is TGTGCCAGCAGCTTGAATTCACCCCTCCACTTT. Amino acids: CASSLNSPLHF.